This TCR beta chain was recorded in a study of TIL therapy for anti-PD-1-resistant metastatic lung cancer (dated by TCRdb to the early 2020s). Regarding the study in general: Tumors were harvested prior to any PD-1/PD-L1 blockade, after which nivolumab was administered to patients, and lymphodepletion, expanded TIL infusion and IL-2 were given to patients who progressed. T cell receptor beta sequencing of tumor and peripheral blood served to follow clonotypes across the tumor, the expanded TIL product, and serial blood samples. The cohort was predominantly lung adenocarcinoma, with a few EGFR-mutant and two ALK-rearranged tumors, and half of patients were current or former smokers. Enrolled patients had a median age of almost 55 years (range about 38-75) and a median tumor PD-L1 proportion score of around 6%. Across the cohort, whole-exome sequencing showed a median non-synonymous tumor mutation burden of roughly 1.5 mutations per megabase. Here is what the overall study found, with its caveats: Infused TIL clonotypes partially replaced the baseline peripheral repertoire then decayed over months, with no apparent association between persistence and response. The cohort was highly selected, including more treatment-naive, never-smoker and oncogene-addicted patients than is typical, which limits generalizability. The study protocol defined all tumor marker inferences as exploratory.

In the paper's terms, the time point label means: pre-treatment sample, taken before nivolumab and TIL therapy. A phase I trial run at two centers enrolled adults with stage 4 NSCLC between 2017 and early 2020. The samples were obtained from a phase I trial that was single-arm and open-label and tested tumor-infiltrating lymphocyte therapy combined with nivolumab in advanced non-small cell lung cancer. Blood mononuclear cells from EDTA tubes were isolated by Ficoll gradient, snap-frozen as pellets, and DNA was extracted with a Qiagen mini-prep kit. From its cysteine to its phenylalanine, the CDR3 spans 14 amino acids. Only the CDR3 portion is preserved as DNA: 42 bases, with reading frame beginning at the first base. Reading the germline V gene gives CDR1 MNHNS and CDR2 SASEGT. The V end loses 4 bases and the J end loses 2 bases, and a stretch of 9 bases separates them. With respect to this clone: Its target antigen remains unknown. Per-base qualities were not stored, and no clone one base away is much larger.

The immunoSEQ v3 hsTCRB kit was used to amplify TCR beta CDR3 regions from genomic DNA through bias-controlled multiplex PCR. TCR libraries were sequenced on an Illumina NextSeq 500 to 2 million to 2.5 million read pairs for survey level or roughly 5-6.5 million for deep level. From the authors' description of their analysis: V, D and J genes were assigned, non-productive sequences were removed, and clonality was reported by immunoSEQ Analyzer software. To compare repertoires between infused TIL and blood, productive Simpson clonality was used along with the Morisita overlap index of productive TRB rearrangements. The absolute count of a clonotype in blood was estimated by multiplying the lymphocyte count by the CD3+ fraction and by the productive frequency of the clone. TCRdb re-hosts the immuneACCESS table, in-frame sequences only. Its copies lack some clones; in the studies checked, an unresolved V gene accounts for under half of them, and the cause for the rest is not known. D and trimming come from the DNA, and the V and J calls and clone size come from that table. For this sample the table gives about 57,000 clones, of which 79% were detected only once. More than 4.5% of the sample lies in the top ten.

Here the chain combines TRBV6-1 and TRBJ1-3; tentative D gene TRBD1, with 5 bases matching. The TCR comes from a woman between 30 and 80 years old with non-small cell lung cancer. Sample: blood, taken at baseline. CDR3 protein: CASSAKGTGNTIYF. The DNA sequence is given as TGTGCCAGCAGTGCGAAGGGGACTGGAAACACCATATATTTT.